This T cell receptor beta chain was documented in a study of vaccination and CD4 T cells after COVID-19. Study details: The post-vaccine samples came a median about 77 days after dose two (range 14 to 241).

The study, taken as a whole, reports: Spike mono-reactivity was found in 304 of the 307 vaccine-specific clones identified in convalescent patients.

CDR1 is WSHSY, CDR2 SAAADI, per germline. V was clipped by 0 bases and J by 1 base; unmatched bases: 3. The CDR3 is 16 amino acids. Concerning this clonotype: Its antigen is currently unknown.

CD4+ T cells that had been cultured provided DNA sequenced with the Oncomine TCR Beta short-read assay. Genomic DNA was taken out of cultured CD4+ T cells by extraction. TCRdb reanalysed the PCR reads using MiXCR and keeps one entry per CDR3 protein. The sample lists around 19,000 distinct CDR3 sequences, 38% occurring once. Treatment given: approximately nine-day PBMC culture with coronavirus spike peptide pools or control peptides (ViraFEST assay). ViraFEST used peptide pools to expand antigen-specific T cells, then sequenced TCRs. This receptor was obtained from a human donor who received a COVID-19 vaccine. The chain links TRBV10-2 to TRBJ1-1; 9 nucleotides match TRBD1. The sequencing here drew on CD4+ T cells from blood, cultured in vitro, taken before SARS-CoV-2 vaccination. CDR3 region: CASSESPGQGNTEAFF. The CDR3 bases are TGCGCCAGCAGTGAGTCGCCGGGACAGGGGAACACTGAAGCTTTCTTT.